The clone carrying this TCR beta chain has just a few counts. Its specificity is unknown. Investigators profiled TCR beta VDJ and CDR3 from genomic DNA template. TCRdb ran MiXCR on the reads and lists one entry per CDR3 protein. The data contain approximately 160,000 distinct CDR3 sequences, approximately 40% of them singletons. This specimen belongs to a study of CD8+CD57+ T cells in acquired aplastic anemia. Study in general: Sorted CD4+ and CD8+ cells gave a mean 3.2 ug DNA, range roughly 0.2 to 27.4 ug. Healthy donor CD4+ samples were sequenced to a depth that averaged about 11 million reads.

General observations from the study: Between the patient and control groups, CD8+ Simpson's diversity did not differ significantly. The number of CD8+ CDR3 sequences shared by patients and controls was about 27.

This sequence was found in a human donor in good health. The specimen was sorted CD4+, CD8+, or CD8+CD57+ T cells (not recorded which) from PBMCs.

DNA of the CDR3: TGTGCCAGCAGCTTAGATCTTGCTAGCGGGAACACCGGGGAGCTGTTTTTT. Its protein product is CASSLDLASGNTGELFF. The chain employs TRBV11-2 and TRBJ2-2; 7 bases agree with TRBD2. Unmatched junction bases numbered 5, after V lost 0 bases and J lost 1 base. Per germline, CDR1 SGHAT and CDR2 FQNNGV. The CDR3 totals 17 residues.